This T cell receptor (beta chain) was found in a study of cytomegalovirus exposure and HLA in healthy donors. The PCR was carried out with 60 Vbeta primers and 13 Jbeta primers. Generated by immunoSEQ multiplex PCR, the TCRdb table keeps only in-frame clones and is missing some. The sample shows 84,000 or so clones, 60% to 80% of them seen only once. Germline lookup yields CDR1 SGHTA and CDR2 FQGNSA. Between the trimmed V and J ends, which lost 1 base and 0 bases, there was a span of 10 bases. There are 17 residues in the CDR3. The V call is TRBV7-2, the J call TRBJ2-6; D not certain. The sequence was collected from a man younger than 40 in good health and CMV-seronegative. The sequencing sample was made of PBMCs. The CDR3 DNA is TGTGCCAGCAGCTTAGTTTCGGGTAACTCTGGGGCCAACGTCCTGACTTTC. Translated: CASSLVSGNSGANVLTF. Using reference TRBV7-2 and TRBJ2-6 for the parts outside the CDR3, the full variable domain is GAGVSQSPSNKVTEKGKDVELRCDPISGHTALYWYRQSLGQGLEFLIYFQGNSAPDKSGLPSDRFSAERTGGSVSTLTIQRTQQEDSAVYLCASSLVSGNSGANVLTFGAGSRLTVL.